This TCR beta chain was sequenced during a study of human T cells and chemical hapten exposure. Overall study context: Sensitization employed 2% DPC on about 2 cm by about 2 cm of upper inner arm skin.

Germline V gene sequence: CDR1 SEHNR, CDR2 FQNEAQ (reference sequence). Trimming took off 1 base at V and 13 bases at J, with 13 bases between the two ends. This CDR3 region has 13 residues. Time point noted: patch test 2, 6 weeks after DPC sensitization. Indicated treatment: therapeutic diphenylcyclopropenone sensitization with weekly scalp DPC. The study's findings and limits: Among TCRs, those above 1 in 1000 frequency were unaffected by DPC sensitization.

This clonotype has at least ten counts. The antigen is undetermined. Unique molecular identifiers were linked by the library to individual cDNA molecules. TCRdb recomputed calls from the RACE reads with MiXCR, one row per CDR3 protein. Of a few hundred thousand distinct CDR3 sequences listed, about 6% are singletons. This TCR was recovered from a woman between 18 and 29 years old with alopecia areata. Some clones in this sample may be carry-over from other donors' samples. Sequences were derived from whole blood, sampled in connection with sensitization to the hapten diphenylcyclopropenone (DPC). This sequence joins TRBV7-9 and TRBJ1-4, with D possibly matching TRBD1 (5 bases). The CDR3 here is CASSLVEGRRLFF. For the CDR3, the DNA is TGTGCCAGCAGCTTAGTCGAGGGGCGCAGACTGTTTTTT.